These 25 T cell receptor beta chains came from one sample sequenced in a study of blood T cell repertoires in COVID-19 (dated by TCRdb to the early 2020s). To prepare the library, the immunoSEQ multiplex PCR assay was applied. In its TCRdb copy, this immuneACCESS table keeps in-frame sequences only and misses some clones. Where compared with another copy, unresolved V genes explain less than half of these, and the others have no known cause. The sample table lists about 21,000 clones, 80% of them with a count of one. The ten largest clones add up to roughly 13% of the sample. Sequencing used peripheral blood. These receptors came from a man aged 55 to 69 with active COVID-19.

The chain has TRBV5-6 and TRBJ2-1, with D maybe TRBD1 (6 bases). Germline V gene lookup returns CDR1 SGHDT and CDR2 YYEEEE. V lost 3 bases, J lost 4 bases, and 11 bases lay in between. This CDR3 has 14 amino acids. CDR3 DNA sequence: TGTGCCAGCAGCTGGGGGACAAGATACAATGAGCAGTTCTTC. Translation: CASSWGTRYNEQFF. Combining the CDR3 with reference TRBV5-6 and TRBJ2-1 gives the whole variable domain DAGVTQSPTHLIKTRGQQVTLRCSPKSGHDTVSWYQQALGQGPQFIFQYYEEEERQRGNFPDRFSGHQFPNYSSELNVNALLLGDSALYLCASSWGTRYNEQFFGPGTRLTVL.

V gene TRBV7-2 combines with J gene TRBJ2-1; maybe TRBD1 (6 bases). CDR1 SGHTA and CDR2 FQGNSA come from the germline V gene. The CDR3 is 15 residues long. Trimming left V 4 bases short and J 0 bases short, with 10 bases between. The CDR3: CASSSTGSSYNEQFF. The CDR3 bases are TGTGCCAGCAGCTCTACAGGGAGCTCCTACAATGAGCAGTTCTTC.

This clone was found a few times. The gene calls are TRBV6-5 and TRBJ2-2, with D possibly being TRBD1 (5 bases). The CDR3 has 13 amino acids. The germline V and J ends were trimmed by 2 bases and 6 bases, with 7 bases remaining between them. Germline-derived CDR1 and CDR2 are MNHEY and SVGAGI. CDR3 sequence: CASSYLRAGELFF. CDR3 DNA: TGTGCCAGCAGTTACCTCAGGGCCGGGGAGCTGTTTTTT.

The CDR3 here is CATSDSGTGGQPQHF. In nucleotides, the CDR3 is TGTGCCACCAGTGACTCCGGGACAGGGGGCCAGCCCCAGCATTTT. The chain employs TRBV24-1 and TRBJ1-5, with 12 bases aligning to TRBD1. This CDR3 is 15 amino acids long. Germline V gene data show CDR1 as KGHDR and CDR2 as SFDVKD. Trimming removed 4 bases from V and 7 bases from J; junction bases left unmatched: 4.

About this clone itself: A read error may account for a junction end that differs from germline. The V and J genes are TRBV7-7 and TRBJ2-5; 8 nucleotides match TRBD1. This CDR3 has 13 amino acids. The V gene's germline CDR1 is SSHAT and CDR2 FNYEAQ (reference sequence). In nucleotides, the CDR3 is TGTGCTAGCAGCTGGGACAGGCAAGAGACCCAGTACTTC. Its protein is CASSWDRQETQYF.

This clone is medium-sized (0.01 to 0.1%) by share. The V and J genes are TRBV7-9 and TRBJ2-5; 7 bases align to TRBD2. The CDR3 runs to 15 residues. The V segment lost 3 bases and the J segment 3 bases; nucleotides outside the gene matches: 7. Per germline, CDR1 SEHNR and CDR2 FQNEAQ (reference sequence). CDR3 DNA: TGTGCCAGCAGCTTTTCATCTAGCGGAAAAGAGACCCAGTACTTC. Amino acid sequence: CASSFSSSGKETQYF.

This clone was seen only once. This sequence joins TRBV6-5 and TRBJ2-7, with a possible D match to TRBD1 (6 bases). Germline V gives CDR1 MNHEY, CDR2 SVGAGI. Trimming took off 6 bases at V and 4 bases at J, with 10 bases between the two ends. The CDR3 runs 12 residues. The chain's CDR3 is CASREDSYEQYF. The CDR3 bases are TGTGCCAGCAGGGAGGACAGTTACGAGCAGTACTTC.

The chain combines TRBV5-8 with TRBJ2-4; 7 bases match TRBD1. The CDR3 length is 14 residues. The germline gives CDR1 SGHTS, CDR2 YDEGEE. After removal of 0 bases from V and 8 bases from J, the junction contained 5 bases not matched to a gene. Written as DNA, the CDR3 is TGTGCCAGCAGCTTGGGACAGGGTGGAGACATTCAGTACTTC. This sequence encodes CASSLGQGGDIQYF.

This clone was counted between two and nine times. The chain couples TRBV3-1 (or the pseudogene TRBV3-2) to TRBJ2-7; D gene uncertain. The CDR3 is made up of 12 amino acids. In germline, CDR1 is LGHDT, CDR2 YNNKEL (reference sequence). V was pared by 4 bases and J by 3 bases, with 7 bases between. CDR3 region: CASSPQHYEQYF. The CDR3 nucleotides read TGTGCCAGCAGCCCCCAACACTACGAGCAGTACTTC.

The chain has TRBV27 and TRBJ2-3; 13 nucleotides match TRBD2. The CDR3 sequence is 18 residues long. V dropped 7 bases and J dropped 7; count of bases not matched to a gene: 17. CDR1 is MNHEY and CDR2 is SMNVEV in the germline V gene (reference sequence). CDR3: CASKNQGRRTSGSYTQYF. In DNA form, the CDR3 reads TGTGCCAGCAAAAATCAGGGCCGCCGGACTAGCGGGAGCTATACGCAGTATTTT.

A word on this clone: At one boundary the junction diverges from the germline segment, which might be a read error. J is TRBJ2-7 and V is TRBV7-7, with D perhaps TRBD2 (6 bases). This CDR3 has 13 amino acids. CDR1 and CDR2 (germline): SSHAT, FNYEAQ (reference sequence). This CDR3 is CASSFGLTYEQYF. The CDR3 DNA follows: TGTGCTAGCAGCTTTGGACTAACCTACGAGCAGTACTTC.

CDR3 DNA: TGTGCCAGCAGTTACCTACCAGGGGGGAGCAACTATGGCTACACCTTC. Protein sequence: CASSYLPGGSNYGYTF. The J gene is TRBJ1-2, the V gene TRBV6-2 or TRBV6-3; 7 bases line up with TRBD1. The junction had 8 bases not matched to a gene; V was cut back by 2 bases and J by 2 bases. The CDR3 totals 16 residues. The germline gives CDR1 MNHEY, CDR2 SVGEGT.

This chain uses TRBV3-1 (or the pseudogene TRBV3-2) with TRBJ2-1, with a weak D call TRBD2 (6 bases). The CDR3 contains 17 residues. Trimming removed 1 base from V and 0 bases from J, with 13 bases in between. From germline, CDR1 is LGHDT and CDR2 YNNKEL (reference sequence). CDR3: CASSQGTIWSSYNEQFF. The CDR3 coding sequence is TGTGCCAGCAGCCAAGGGACTATTTGGAGCTCCTACAATGAGCAGTTCTTC.

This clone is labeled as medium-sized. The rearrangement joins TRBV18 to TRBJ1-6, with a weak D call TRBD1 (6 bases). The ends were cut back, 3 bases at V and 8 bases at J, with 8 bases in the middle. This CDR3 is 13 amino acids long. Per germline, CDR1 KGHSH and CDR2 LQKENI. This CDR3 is CASSPRQDSPLHF. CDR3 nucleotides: TGTGCCAGCTCACCCCGACAGGATTCACCCCTCCACTTT.

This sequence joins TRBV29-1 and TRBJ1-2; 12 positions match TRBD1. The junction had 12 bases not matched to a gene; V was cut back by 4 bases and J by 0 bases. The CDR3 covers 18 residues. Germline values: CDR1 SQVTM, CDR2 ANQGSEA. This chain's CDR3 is CSVVVVGTGGKANYGYTF. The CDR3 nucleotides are TGCAGCGTTGTTGTTGTCGGGACAGGGGGCAAAGCTAACTATGGCTACACCTTC. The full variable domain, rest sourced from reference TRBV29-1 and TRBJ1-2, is SAVISQKPSRDICQRGTSLTIQCQVDSQVTMMFWYRQQPGQSLTLIATANQGSEATYESGFVIDKFPISRPNLTFSTLTVSNMSPEDSSIYLCSVVVVGTGGKANYGYTFGSGTRLTVV.

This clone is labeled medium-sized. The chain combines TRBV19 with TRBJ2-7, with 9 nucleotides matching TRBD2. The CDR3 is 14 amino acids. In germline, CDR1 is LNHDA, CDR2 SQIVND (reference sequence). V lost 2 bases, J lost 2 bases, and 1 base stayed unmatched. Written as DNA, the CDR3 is TGTGCCAGTAGTATACTAGCGGGGCCCTACGAGCAGTACTTC. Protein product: CASSILAGPYEQYF.

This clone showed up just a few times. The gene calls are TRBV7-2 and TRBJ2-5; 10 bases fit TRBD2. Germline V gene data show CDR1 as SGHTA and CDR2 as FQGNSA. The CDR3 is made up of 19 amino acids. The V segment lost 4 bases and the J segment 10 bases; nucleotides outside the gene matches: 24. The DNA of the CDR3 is TGTGCCAGCAGCTCTCCCGGGACTAGCGCAACCTCGAGGTTCGTGAGCCAGTACTTC. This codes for CASSSPGTSATSRFVSQYF.

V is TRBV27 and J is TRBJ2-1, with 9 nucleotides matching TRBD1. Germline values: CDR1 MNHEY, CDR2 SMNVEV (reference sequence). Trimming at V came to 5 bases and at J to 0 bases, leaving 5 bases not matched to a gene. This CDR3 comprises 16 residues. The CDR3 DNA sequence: TGTGCCAGCAGTGAGGGGACAGGGAACTCCTACAATGAGCAGTTCTTC. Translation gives CASSEGTGNSYNEQFF.

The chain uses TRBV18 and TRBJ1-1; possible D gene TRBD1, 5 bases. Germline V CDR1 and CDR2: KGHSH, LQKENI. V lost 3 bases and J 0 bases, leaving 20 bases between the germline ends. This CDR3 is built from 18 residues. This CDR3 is CASSPLTEARTLNTEAFF. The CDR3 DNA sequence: TGTGCCAGCTCACCCTTGACAGAGGCGAGGACCTTGAACACTGAAGCTTTCTTT.

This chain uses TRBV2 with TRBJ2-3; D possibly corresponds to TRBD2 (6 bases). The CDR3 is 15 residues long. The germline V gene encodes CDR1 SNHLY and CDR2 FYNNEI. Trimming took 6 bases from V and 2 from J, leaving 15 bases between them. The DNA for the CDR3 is TGTGCCAGCAGCGACGGGACTGTGGCCACAGATACGCAGTATTTT. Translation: CASSDGTVATDTQYF.

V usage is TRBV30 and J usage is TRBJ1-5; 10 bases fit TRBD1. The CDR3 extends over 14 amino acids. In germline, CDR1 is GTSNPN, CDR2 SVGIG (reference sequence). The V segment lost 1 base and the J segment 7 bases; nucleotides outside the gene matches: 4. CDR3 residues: CAWSAGTGEQPQHF. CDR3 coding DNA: TGTGCCTGGAGTGCCGGGACAGGGGAACAGCCCCAGCATTTT.

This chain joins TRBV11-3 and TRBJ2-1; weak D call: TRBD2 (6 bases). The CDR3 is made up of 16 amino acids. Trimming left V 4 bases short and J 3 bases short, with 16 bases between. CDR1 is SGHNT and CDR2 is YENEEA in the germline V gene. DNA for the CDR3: TGTGCCAGCAGCTCCGACAGCGGGCCGAACTACAATGAGCAGTTCTTC. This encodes CASSSDSGPNYNEQFF.

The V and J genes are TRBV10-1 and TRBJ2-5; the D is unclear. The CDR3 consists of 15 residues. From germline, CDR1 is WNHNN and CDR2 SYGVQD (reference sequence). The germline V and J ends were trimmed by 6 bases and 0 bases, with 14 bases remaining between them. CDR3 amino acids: CASSRDCLYQETQYF. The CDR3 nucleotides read TGCGCCAGCAGCCGAGACTGCCTGTACCAAGAGACCCAGTACTTC.

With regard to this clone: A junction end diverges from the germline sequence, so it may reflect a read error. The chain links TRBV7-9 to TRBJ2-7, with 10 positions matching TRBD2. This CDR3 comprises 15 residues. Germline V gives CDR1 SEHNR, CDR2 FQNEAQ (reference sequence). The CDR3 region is CASSLKSGRAYEQYF. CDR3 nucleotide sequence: TGTGCCAGCAGCTTAAAAAGCGGGAGGGCCTATGAGCAGTACTTC.

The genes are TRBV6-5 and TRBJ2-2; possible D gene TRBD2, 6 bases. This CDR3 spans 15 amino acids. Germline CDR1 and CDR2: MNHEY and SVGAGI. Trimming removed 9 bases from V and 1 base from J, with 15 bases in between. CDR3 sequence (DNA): TGTGCCAGTTTCGACCACGGGGGGAACACCGGGGAGCTGTTTTTT. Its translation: CASFDHGGNTGELFF.